This T cell receptor (beta chain) was identified during a study of Graves' ophthalmopathy and Graves' hyperthyroidism. About the research overall: The study drew peripheral blood at initial diagnosis, before any treatment.

About 10 ml of fresh blood yielded the PBMCs by density gradient. Findings and caveats of the study: Detection in blood was also observed for most expanded thyroid clonotypes above 0.001 frequency. Using 13 signatures, a model distinguished ophthalmopathy from stable hyperthyroidism, reaching roughly 90% sensitivity and over 65% specificity.

RNA transcripts were the source from which TCR beta CDR3 regions were amplified. Amplification began with first-round RT-PCR using HTBI primers, then second-round multiplex PCR was performed. One entry per CDR3 protein, called by TCRdb with MiXCR from the multiplex PCR reads. This sample has hundreds of thousands of distinct CDR3 sequences, with roughly 39% found just once. About this clonotype: Its cognate antigen is unknown.

CDR1 and CDR2 (germline): MNHEY, SVGAGI. There are 14 residues in the CDR3. With 4 bases clipped from V and 3 bases from J, the junction kept 2 bases outside the gene matches. The TCR sequence derives from an adult man with Graves' ophthalmopathy. The V gene is TRBV6-5, the J gene TRBJ2-7; 11 bases map to TRBD2. What was sequenced was peripheral blood. The CDR3 region is CASSSLAGGYEQYF. CDR3 DNA sequence: TGTGCCAGCAGTTCCCTAGCGGGAGGCTACGAGCAGTACTTC.